The T cell receptor beta chain described here comes from a study of cytotoxic CD8 clonotypes in ibrutinib-treated CLL. A remark on this clone: The target antigen is unknown.

Only in-frame clones appear in the TCRdb table, and some are missing; sequencing was by immunoSEQ multiplex PCR. The sample has roughly 54,000 clones; roughly three fifths are singletons. The study, taken as a whole, reports: Samples from sustained-remission and progressing patients were taken at different times. Clonality rose at ibrutinib response, held steady in sustained remission, and fell toward baseline at progression. Once treatment began, public clonotypes, which were uncommon, contracted or stayed stable.

TCR beta libraries used around 2 micrograms of DNA from cryopreserved PBMCs. Losses at the gene ends were 6 bases for V and 6 bases for J; bases not matched to a gene: 5. Looked up from germline, CDR1 is LNHDA and CDR2 is SQIVND (reference sequence). The CDR3 consists of 14 residues. The receptor's source is a human donor with chronic lymphocytic leukemia. The gene calls are TRBV19 and TRBJ2-3; 11 bases map to TRBD2. The sequencing used PBMCs, collected after 24 months of ibrutinib treatment. CDR3 coding DNA: TGTGCCAGTAGCATGATAGCGGGGGGGGATACGCAGTATTTT. It translates to CASSMIAGGDTQYF.